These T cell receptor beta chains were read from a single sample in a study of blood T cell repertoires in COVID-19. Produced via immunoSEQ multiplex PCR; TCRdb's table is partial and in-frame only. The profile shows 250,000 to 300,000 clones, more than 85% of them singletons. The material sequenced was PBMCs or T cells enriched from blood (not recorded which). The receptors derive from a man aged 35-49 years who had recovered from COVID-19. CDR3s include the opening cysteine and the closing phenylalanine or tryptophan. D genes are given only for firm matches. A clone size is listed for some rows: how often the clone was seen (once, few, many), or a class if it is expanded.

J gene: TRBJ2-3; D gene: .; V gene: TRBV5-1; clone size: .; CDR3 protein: CASSLWRAPDSADTQYF; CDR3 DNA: TGCGCCAGCAGCTTGTGGCGGGCCCCCGATAGCGCAGATACGCAGTATTTT
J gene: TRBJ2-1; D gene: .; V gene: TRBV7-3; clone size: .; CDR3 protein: CASKVGPGNEQFF; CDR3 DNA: TGTGCCAGCAAAGTGGGGCCCGGCAATGAGCAGTTCTTC
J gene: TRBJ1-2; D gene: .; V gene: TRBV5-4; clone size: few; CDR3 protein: CASSWRVDGYTF; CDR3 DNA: TGTGCCAGCAGCTGGCGGGTGGATGGCTACACCTTC
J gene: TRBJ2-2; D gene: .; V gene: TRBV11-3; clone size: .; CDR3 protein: CASSGVGELFF; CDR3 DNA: TGTGCCAGCTCCGGAGTCGGGGAGCTGTTTTTT
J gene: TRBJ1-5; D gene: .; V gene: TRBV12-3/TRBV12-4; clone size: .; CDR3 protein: CASSLSAVRPQHF; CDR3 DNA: TGTGCCAGCAGTTTAAGCGCAGTACGGCCCCAGCATTTT
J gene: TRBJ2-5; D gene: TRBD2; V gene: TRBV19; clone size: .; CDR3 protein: CASSMALAGGETQYF; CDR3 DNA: TGTGCCAGTAGTATGGCGCTAGCGGGAGGCGAGACCCAGTACTTC
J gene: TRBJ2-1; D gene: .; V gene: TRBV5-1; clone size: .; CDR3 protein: CASQDSISYNEQFF; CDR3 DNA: TGCGCCAGCCAAGACTCCATCTCCTACAATGAGCAGTTCTTC
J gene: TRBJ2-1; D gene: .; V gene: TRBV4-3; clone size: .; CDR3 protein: CASSPDLSYNEQFF; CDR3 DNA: TGCGCCAGCAGCCCGGACTTATCCTACAATGAGCAGTTCTTC
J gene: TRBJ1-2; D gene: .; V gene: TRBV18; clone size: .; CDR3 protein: CASSPGGTNYGYTF; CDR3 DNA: TGTGCCAGCTCACCCGGGGGGACAAACTATGGCTACACCTTC
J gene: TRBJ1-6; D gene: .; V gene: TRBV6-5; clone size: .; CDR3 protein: CASSYRGNSPLHF; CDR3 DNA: TGTGCCAGCAGTTACAGGGGTAATTCACCCCTCCACTTT
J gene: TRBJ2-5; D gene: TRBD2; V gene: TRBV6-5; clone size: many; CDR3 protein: CASSSSGRETQYF; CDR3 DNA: TGTGCCAGCAGTTCGAGCGGGAGGGAGACCCAGTACTTC
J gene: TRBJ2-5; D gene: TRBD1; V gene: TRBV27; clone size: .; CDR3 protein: CASSPSTGVTVEGETQYF; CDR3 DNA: TGTGCCAGCAGTCCCTCGACAGGGGTGACCGTCGAGGGAGAGACCCAGTACTTC
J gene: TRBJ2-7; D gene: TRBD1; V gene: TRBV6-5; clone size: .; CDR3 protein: CASRPGQGHEQYF; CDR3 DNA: TGTGCCAGCAGACCGGGACAGGGGCACGAGCAGTACTTC
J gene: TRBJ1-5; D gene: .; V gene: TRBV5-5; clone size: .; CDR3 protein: CASSFQGYQPQHF; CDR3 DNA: TGTGCCAGCAGCTTCCAGGGATATCAGCCCCAGCATTTT
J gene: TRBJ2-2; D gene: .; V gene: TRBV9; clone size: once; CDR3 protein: CASSVEGGMSNTGELFF; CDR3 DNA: TGTGCCAGCAGCGTAGAGGGGGGGATGTCGAACACCGGGGAGCTGTTTTTT
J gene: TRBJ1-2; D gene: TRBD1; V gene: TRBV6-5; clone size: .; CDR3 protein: CASSYGTRGNYGYTF; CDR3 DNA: TGTGCCAGCAGTTACGGGACCAGGGGGAACTATGGCTACACCTTC
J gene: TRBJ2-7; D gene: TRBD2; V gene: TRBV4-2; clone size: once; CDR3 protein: CASSRGRDEQYF; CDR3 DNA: TGTGCCAGCAGCCGAGGGAGGGACGAGCAGTACTTC
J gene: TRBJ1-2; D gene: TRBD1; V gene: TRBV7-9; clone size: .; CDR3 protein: CASSLGQGARGYTF; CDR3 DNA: TGTGCCAGCAGCTTAGGACAGGGGGCTCGTGGCTACACCTTC
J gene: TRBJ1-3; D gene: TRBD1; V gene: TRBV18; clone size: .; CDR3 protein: CASSPRDSLGNTIYF; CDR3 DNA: TGTGCCAGCTCACCACGGGACAGCCTTGGAAACACCATATATTTT
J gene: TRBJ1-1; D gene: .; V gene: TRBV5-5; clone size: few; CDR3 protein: CASSLTANTEAFF; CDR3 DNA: TGTGCCAGCAGCCTGACAGCTAACACTGAAGCTTTCTTT
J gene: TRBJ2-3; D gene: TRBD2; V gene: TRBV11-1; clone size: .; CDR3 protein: CASSYGRAWVDTQYF; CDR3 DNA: TGTGCCAGCAGCTACGGGAGGGCCTGGGTAGATACGCAGTATTTT
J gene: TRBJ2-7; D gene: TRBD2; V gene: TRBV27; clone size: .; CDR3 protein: CASSPGTSGTYEQYF; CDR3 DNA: TGTGCCAGCAGTCCCGGGACTAGCGGAACCTACGAGCAGTACTTC
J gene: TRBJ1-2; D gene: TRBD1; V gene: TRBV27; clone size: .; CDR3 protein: CASSLRGQGLYGYTF; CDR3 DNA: TGTGCCAGCAGTTTAAGGGGACAGGGCTTATATGGCTACACCTTC
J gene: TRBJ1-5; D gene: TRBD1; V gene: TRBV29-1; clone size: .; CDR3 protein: CSAGQGGGNQPQHF; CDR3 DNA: TGCAGCGCCGGACAGGGCGGTGGCAATCAGCCCCAGCATTTT
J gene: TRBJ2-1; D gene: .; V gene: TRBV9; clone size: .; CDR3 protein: CASSGYGRAAGNNEQFF; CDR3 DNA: TGTGCCAGCAGTGGCTATGGGCGGGCGGCAGGTAACAATGAGCAGTTCTTC
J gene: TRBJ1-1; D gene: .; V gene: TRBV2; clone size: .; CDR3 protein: CASSEYRTEAFF; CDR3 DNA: TGTGCCAGCAGTGAATATCGCACTGAAGCTTTCTTT
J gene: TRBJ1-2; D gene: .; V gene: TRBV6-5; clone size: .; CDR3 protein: CASRVQGPNYGYTF; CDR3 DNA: TGTGCCAGCAGGGTACAGGGCCCTAACTATGGCTACACCTTC
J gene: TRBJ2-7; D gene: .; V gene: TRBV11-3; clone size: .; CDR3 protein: CASSSVLVTGPGRYYEQYF; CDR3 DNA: TGTGCCAGCAGCTCAGTCCTCGTGACAGGTCCGGGTCGTTACTACGAGCAGTACTTC
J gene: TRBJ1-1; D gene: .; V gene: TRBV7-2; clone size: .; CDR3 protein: CASSRNRATEAFF; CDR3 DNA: TGTGCCAGCAGCCGAAACAGGGCCACTGAAGCTTTCTTT
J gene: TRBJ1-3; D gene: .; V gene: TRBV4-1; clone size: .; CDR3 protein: CASSQAWSQGAGNTIYF; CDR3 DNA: TGCGCCAGCAGCCAGGCATGGTCACAGGGAGCTGGAAACACCATATATTTT
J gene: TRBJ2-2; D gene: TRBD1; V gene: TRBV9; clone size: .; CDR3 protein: CASSPLDREATGELFF; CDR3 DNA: TGTGCCAGCAGCCCGCTGGACAGGGAGGCCACCGGGGAGCTGTTTTTT
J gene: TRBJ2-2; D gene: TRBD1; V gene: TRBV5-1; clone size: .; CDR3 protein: CASSRGTGGNTGELFF; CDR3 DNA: TGCGCCAGCAGCCGCGGGACAGGGGGGAACACCGGGGAGCTGTTTTTT
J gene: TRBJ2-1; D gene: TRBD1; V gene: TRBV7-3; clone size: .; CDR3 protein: CASSIQGISYNEQFF; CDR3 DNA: TGTGCCAGCAGCATACAGGGGATCTCCTACAATGAGCAGTTCTTC
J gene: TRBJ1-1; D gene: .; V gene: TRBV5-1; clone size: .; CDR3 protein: CASSLSRQNTEAFF; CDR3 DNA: TGCGCCAGCAGCTTGTCCAGGCAAAACACTGAAGCTTTCTTT
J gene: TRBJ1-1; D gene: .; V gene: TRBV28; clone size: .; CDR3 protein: CASSLRLVYTEAFF; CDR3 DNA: TGTGCCAGCAGCCTAAGACTAGTATACACTGAAGCTTTCTTT
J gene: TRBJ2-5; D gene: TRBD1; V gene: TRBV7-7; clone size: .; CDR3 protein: CASSLEGGLQETQYF; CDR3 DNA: TGTGCTAGCAGCCTCGAAGGGGGCCTCCAAGAGACCCAGTACTTC
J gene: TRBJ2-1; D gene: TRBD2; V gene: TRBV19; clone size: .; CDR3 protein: CASSIGLAGVDEQFF; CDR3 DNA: TGTGCCAGTAGTATAGGACTAGCGGGAGTCGATGAGCAGTTCTTC
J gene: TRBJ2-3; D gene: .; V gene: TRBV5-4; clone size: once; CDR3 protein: CASSLRSSTDTQYF; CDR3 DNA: TGTGCCAGCAGCTTACGGTCTAGCACAGATACGCAGTATTTT
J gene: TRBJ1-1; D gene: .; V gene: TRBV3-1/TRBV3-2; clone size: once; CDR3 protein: CASSTGNTEAFF; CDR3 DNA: TGTGCCAGCAGTACAGGGAACACTGAAGCTTTCTTT
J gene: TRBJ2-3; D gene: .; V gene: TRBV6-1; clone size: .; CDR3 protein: CASSEPPTDTQYF; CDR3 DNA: TGTGCCAGCAGTGAACCCCCTACAGATACGCAGTATTTT
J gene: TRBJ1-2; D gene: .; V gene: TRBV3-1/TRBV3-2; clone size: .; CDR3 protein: CASSLLDRNYGYTF; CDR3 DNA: TGTGCCAGCAGCCTACTAGACAGGAACTATGGCTACACCTTC
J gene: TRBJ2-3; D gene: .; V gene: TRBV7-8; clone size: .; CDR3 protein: CASSSVVLYGVADTQYF; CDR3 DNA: TGTGCCAGCAGCTCAGTAGTGTTGTACGGGGTCGCAGATACGCAGTATTTT